The subject of this entry is one T cell receptor beta chain. Its specificity is unknown. The sample originates from a study of CD8+ T cells in alopecia areata. Regarding the study as a whole: Throughout tofacitinib, many expanded lesional clones continued to persist in scalp and blood.

The treatment: oral pan-JAK inhibitor, 5-10 mg twice daily. TCR sequencing used cDNA made by reverse transcription of extracted RNA. Only in-frame clones appear in the TCRdb table, and some are missing; sequencing was by immunoSEQ multiplex PCR. This sample carries some 190,000 clones, 60% of them seen once, and the ten largest clones take 0.95% to 1.1%. The germline V gene encodes CDR1 MGHDK and CDR2 SYGVNS. This CDR3 has 13 amino acids. Trimming cost V 0 bases and J 4 bases, with 7 bases left between them. The clonotype was recovered from a human donor with alopecia areata. The sample was CD4+ T cells sorted from blood, taken at week 24, from a patient treated with tofacitinib. The rearrangement links TRBV25-1 to TRBJ2-7; D not certain. The CDR3 protein is CASSEYGLYEQYF. CDR3 DNA sequence: TGTGCCAGCAGTGAATATGGCCTATACGAGCAGTACTTC.